This T cell receptor (beta chain) derives from a study of T-cell reconstitution after alpha-beta-depleted transplantation in children. Unique molecular identifiers tagged the TCRbeta library. MiXCR, applied by TCRdb to the PCR reads, yields one record per CDR3 protein. The sample yields around 96,000 distinct CDR3 sequences, about 12% seen once. This CDR3 comprises 13 residues. Trimming took off 8 bases at V and 0 bases at J, with 10 bases between the two ends. CDR1 MNHNS and CDR2 SASEGT come from the germline V gene. The receptor comes from a human donor who donated a stem cell graft to a child with inherited bone marrow failure. The starting material was PBMCs from the stem cell graft donor, obtained from the stem cell graft. This chain uses TRBV6-1 with TRBJ1-1; the D gene is possibly TRBD1 (5 bases). Here the CDR3 reads CASGWGLNTEAFF. CDR3 bases: TGTGCCAGCGGGTGGGGCCTGAACACTGAAGCTTTCTTT.